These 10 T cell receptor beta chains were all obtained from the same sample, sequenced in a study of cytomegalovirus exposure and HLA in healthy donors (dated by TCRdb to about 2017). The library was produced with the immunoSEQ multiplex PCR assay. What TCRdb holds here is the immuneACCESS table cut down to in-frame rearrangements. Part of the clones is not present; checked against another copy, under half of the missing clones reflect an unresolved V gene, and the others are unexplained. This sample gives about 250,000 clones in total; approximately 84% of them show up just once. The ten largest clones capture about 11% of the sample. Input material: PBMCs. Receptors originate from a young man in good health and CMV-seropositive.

The DNA for the CDR3 is TGTGCCAGCAGCTCAACAGGGTTGGGAAACTATGGCTACACCTTC. Translated: CASSSTGLGNYGYTF. The rearrangement uses TRBV5-4 and TRBJ1-2; D is possibly TRBD1 (6 bases). Germline CDR1 SGHNT, CDR2 YYREEE (reference sequence). V shed 3 bases and J shed 2 bases, with 14 bases lying between them. The CDR3 is made up of 15 amino acids.

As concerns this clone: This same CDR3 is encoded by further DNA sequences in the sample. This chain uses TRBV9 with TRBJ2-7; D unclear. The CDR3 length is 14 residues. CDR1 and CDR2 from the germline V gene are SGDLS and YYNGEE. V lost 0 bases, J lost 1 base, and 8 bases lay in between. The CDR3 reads CASSVGGRSYEQYF. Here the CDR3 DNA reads TGTGCCAGCAGCGTAGGCGGCCGGTCCTACGAGCAGTACTTC.

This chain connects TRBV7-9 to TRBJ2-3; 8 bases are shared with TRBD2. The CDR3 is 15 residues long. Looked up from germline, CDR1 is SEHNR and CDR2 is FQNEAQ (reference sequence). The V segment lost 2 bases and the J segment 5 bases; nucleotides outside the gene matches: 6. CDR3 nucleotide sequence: TGTGCCAGCAGCTTAACGGGAGGGCTGAAAGATACGCAGTATTTT. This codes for CASSLTGGLKDTQYF.

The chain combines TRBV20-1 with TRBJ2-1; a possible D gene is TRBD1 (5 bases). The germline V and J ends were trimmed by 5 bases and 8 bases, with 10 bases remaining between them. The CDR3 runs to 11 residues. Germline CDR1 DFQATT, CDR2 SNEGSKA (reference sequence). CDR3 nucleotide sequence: TGCAGTGCTGACAGAGTGTATGAGCAGTTCTTC. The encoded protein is CSADRVYEQFF.

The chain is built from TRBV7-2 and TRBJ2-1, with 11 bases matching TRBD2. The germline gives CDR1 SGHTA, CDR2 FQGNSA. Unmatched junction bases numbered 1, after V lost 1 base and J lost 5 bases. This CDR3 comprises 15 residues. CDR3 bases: TGTGCCAGCAGCTTAGGACTAGCGGGAAACAATGAGCAGTTCTTC. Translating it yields CASSLGLAGNNEQFF. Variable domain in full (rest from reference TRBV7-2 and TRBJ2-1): GAGVSQSPSNKVTEKGKDVELRCDPISGHTALYWYRQSLGQGLEFLIYFQGNSAPDKSGLPSDRFSAERTGGSVSTLTIQRTQQEDSAVYLCASSLGLAGNNEQFFGPGTRLTVL.

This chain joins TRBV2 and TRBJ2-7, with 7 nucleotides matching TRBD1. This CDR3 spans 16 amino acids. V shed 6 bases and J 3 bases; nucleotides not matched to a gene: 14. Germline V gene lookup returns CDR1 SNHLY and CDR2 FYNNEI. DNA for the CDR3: TGTGCCAGCAGCAGCGTAGGGGGCGGCACCTACTACGAGCAGTACTTC. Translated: CASSSVGGGTYYEQYF.

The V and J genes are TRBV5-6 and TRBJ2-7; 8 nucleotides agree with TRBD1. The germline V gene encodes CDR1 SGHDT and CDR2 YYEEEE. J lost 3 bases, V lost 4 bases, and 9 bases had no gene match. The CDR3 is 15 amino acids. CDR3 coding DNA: TGTGCCAGCAGCCCGCCGGGACAGGCGAACTACGAGCAGTACTTC. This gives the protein CASSPPGQANYEQYF.

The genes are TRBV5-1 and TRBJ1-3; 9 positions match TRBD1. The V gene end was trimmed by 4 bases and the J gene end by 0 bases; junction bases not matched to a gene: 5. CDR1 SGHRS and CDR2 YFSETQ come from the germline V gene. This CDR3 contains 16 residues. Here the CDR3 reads CASSTGQGGSGNTIYF. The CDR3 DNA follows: TGCGCCAGCAGCACGGGACAGGGTGGCTCTGGAAACACCATATATTTT.

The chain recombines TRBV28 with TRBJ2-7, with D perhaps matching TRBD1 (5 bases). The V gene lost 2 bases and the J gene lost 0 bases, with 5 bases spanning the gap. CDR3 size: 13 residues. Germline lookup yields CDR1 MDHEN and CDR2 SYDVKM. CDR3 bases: TGTGCCAGCAGTTTACAGGGCTCCTACGAGCAGTACTTC. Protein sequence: CASSLQGSYEQYF. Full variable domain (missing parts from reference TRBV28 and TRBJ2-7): DVKVTQSSRYLVKRTGEKVFLECVQDMDHENMFWYRQDPGLGLRLIYFSYDVKMKEKGDIPEGYSVSREKKERFSLILESASTNQTSMYLCASSLQGSYEQYFGPGTRLTVT.

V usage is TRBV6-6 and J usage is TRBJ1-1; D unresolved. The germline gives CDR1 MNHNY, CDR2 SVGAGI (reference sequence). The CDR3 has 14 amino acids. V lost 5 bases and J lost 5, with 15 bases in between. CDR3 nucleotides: TGTGCCAGCAGTACACAGATCGCGGGGACTGAAGCTTTCTTT. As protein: CASSTQIAGTEAFF.